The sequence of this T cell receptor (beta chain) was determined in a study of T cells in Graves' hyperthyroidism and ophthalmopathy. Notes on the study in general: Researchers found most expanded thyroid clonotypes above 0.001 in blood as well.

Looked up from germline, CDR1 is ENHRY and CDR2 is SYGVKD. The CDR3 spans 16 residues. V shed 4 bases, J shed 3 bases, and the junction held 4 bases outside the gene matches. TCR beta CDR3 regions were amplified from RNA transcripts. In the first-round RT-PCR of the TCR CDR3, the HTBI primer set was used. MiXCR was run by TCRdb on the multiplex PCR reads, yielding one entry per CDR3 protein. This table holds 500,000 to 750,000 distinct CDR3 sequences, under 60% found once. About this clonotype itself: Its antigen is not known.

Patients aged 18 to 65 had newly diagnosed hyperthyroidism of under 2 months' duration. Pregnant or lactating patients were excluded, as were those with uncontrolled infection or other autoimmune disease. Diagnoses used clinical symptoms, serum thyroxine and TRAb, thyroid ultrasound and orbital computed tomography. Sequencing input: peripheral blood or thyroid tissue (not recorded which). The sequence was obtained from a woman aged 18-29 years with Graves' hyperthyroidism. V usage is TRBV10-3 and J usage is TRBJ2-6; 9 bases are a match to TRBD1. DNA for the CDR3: TGTGCCATCAGTGGGACAGGGGAAGGTGGGGCCAACGTCCTGACTTTC. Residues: CAISGTGEGGANVLTF.